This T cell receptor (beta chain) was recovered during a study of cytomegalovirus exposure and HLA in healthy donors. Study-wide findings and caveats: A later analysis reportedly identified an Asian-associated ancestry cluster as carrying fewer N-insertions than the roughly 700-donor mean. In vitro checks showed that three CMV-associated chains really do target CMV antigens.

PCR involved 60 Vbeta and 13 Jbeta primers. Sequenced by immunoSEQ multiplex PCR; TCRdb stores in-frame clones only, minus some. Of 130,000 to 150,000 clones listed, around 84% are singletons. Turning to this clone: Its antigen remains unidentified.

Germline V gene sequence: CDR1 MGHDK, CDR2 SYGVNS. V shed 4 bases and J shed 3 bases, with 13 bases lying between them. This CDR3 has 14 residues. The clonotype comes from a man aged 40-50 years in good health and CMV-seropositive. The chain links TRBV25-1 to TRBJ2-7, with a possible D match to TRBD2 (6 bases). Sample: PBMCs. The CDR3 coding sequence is TGTGCCAGCAGTGGGGGTCGGGAGTTCTACGAGCAGTACTTC. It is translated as CASSGGREFYEQYF.